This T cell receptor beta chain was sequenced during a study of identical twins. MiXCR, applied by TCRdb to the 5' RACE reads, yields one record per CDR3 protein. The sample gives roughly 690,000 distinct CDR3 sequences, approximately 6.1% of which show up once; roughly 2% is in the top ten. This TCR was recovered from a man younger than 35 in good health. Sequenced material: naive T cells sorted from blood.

CDR3 bases: TGTGCCAGCAGCTTGGTTCTTGTAAGCCGGGATGGCTACACCTTC. The encoded protein is CASSLVLVSRDGYTF. The chain combines TRBV7-8 with TRBJ1-2, with D unresolved. V shed 3 bases and J shed 6 bases, with 17 bases lying between them. Germline loops: CDR1 SGHVS, CDR2 FQNEAQ. The CDR3 contains 15 residues.